Sequencing of this T cell receptor beta chain was carried out in a study of T cell clonality in common variable immunodeficiency. This clone appeared many times. Its antigen is unidentified. The sequence runs out 3 residues before the end of the CDR3; the remainder is reconstructed from the germline J gene. Most patients and controls had Caucasian heritage. Heparinized whole blood, roughly 4.5 to 9 ml, came from each donor. Findings and caveats of the study: Shared TCRbeta clones were fewer between CVID subjects than controls.

CDR3 length: 13 residues. The germline CDR1 and CDR2 sequences are LGHNA and YNFKEQ. V lost 1 base, J lost 6 bases, and 9 bases lay in between. Control and CVID samples contributed equal amounts of genomic DNA. Sequencing used immunoSEQ multiplex PCR; TCRdb keeps in-frame clones, though not all of them. The data show under 50,000 clones, with none appearing a single time. This TCR was sampled from a person aged 18 to 75 in good health. V is TRBV4-2 and J is TRBJ1-1, with D unresolved. The specimen was peripheral blood mononuclear cells. The CDR3 protein is CASSQGLQAEAFF. CDR3 bases read: TGTGCCAGCAGCCAAGGTCTCCAGGCTGAA.